This T cell receptor beta chain was sequenced during a study of blood T cell repertoires in COVID-19. Overall study: The analysed material was cDNA or gDNA that came from T cells, B-cell-depleted T cells, or PBMCs.

Sequencing used immunoSEQ multiplex PCR; TCRdb keeps in-frame clones, though not all of them. The table records under 300,000 clones, around 90% of them present only once. Clinical histories supplied by participants themselves formed the basis of cohort assignment. V gave up 5 bases and J gave up 2 bases; unmatched junction bases: 8. The CDR3 consists of 15 residues. Germline loops: CDR1 SGHRS, CDR2 YFSETQ. The receptor was derived from a woman aged 40 to 55 with acute COVID-19. The sample consisted of PBMCs or T cells enriched from blood (not recorded which). The gene calls are TRBV5-1 and TRBJ2-5, with TRBD2 matching over 8 bases. The CDR3 DNA reads TGCGCCAGCAGACCTCCGGGACTAGGGCAAGAGACCCAGTACTTC. This encodes CASRPPGLGQETQYF.